These 10 T cell receptor beta chains came from one sample sequenced in a study of T cells in women clearing cervical HPV infection. Using immunoSEQ multiplex PCR, the repertoire was profiled, and TCRdb retains in-frame clones only, with some absent. This sample contains tens of thousands of clones. The material sequenced was blood buffy coat. The source of these receptors is a woman between 18 and 75 years old with a cervical HPV16 infection that either progressed to CIN3+ or cleared (not recorded which).

As to this clone: The CDR3 is cut off 3 residues early in the read; its end comes from the germline J gene. The V and J genes are TRBV5-4 and TRBJ2-1; a possible D gene is TRBD1 (5 bases). With 4 bases removed from V and 4 bases from J, the gap between germline ends came to 15 bases. The CDR3 covers 15 residues. Germline assignment: CDR1 SGHNT and CDR2 YYREEE (reference sequence). CDR3 bases read: TGTGCCAGCAGCATACGACAGAGAAGGTACAATGAG. It is translated as CASSIRQRRYNE. The full CDR3 sequence reads CASSIRQRRYNEQFF.

For this clone: The DNA ends 3 residues before the CDR3 does, and the rest of the CDR3 is filled in from the germline J gene. V gene TRBV5-1 combines with J gene TRBJ2-7, with TRBD1 matching 8 bases. The CDR3 is 17 amino acids. CDR1 and CDR2 from the germline V gene are SGHRS and YFSETQ. Trimming cost V 2 bases and J 1 base; bases outside gene matches: 11. The CDR3 here is CASSLRPGQGASYEQYF. The DNA read from the CDR3 is TGCGCCAGCAGCTTAAGACCAGGACAGGGAGCGTCCTACGAG.

CDR3 region: CSATPTRFGPQETQYF. The CDR3 bases that were read are TGCAGTGCTACCCCGACTAGATTCGGGCCCCAAGAGACG. V gene TRBV20-1 combines with J gene TRBJ2-3, with D perhaps matching TRBD2 (6 bases). The read terminates 3 residues ahead of where the CDR3 ends, so the germline J gene completes it. Germline V lookup: CDR1 DFQATT, CDR2 SNEGSKA (reference sequence). The CDR3 is made up of 16 amino acids.

Details on this clone: The read ends 3 residues before the CDR3 terminus; that terminus is restored from the germline J gene. This chain links TRBV20-1 with TRBJ2-5; D uncertain. Germline CDR1 DFQATT, CDR2 SNEGSKA (reference sequence). The V end lost 6 bases, the J end lost 2 bases, and 22 bases lay between the germline ends. The CDR3 runs to 16 residues. CDR3 sequence reads: CSALWRLSILQETQYF. Incomplete CDR3 DNA: TGCAGTGCCCTCTGGAGACTTTCGATACTACAAGAGACC.

About this clone: The CDR3 end lies 3 residues beyond the end of the read and is filled in from the germline J gene. V usage is TRBV5-1 and J usage is TRBJ2-3, with 12 nucleotides matching TRBD2. CDR3 length: 17 residues. Germline-derived CDR1 and CDR2 are SGHRS and YFSETQ. The junction had 5 bases not matched to a gene; V was cut back by 0 bases and J by 3 bases. CDR3 DNA, as far as it was read: TGCGCCAGCAGCTTGGGACTAGCGGGAGTCGGGACAGATACG. It is translated as CASSLGLAGVGTDT. The complete CDR3 sequence is CASSLGLAGVGTDTQYF.

About this clone: The sequenced fragment ends 3 residues before the CDR3 boundary, so the rest is inferred from the germline J gene. The chain recombines TRBV7-2 with TRBJ2-1; 7 bases agree with TRBD2. V was pared by 3 bases and J by 3 bases, with 2 bases of the junction left unmatched. The CDR3 is made up of 14 amino acids. Germline loops: CDR1 SGHTA, CDR2 FQGNSA. The CDR3 spells CASSLRENYNEQFF. CDR3 DNA, as far as it was read: TGTGCCAGCAGCTTGCGGGAGAACTACAATGAG.

A word on this clone: The missing CDR3 end, 3 residues past where the read stops, is filled in from the germline J gene. The rearrangement links TRBV28 to TRBJ1-1; 7 bases fit TRBD1. Germline V CDR1 and CDR2: MDHEN, SYDVKM. The CDR3 covers 14 residues. Unmatched junction bases numbered 4, after V lost 0 bases and J lost 6 bases. CDR3 loop: CASSLWTGLAEAFF. The CDR3 DNA, read in part, is TGTGCCAGCAGTTTATGGACAGGGCTGGCTGAA.

About this clone itself: The CDR3 is cut off 3 residues early in the read; its end comes from the germline J gene. This sequence joins TRBV7-9 and TRBJ2-7, with D maybe TRBD1 (5 bases). Trimming took off 3 bases at V and 3 bases at J, with 9 bases between the two ends. CDR1 and CDR2 (germline): SEHNR, FQNEAQ (reference sequence). CDR3 length: 13 residues. The CDR3 sequence is CASSLTDSYEQYF. The sequenced part of the CDR3 DNA is TGTGCCAGCAGCTTGACTGACAGCTACGAG.

Points on this clone: The read gets to within 3 residues of the CDR3 end, and the germline J gene fills in the rest. The chain carries TRBV12-3 or TRBV12-4 and TRBJ2-1, with TRBD2 matching over 10 bases. This CDR3 region has 15 residues. With V trimmed by 6 bases and J by 7 bases, 9 bases remained unmatched. The sequenced CDR3 bases are TGTGCCAGCAGACTAAGCGGGAGGGCCAGGAATGAG. It encodes CASRLSGRARNE. From start to end, the CDR3 is CASRLSGRARNEQFF.

In the case of this clone: The read ends 3 residues before the CDR3 terminus; that terminus is restored from the germline J gene. This chain joins TRBV5-1 and TRBJ2-5, with D maybe TRBD2 (9 bases). The germline gives CDR1 SGHRS, CDR2 YFSETQ. The CDR3 runs to 14 residues. The ends were cut back, 7 bases at V and 6 bases at J, with 19 bases in the middle. The covered CDR3 bases are TGCGCCAGCGCGGGAGGGGGACAGGCAAAGACC. Protein: CASAGGGQAKT. The whole CDR3 region reads CASAGGGQAKTQYF.